Shown below are 24 T cell receptor beta chains from a single sample sequenced in a study of post-analysis software for immune sequencing data. The study's findings and limits: Relative to controls, patients had five TRBV segments at higher frequency, with TRBV5-6, TRBV5-1 and TRBV20-1 among these.

Prepared TCR beta cDNA libraries contained unique molecular identifiers. TCRdb re-derived calls from the PCR reads in MiXCR, one entry per CDR3 protein. The sample contains roughly 430,000 distinct CDR3 sequences, 35% to 45% of which appear only once. For these receptors, no antigen is known. The sample consisted of blood. These receptors all come from a girl aged 2-9 years with multiple sclerosis.

This clonotype was observed a handful of times. This sequence joins TRBV4-1 and TRBJ1-2; 10 nucleotides align to TRBD1. The CDR3 runs 15 residues. From germline, CDR1 is MGHRA and CDR2 YSYEKL. V gave up 1 base and J gave up 7 bases; unmatched junction bases: 6. CDR3 bases: TGCGCCAGCAGCCAAGGGGACAGGGGAGAGGGTGGCTACACCTTC. Protein product: CASSQGDRGEGGYTF.

This clonotype was found once. The V call is TRBV5-1, the J call TRBJ2-1, with 7 bases that match TRBD1. The trim removed 2 bases at V and 0 bases at J, leaving 8 bases unmatched. The germline V gene has CDR1 SGHRS and CDR2 YFSETQ. The CDR3 consists of 17 residues. CDR3 region: CASSLWTGLSSYNEQFF. DNA for the CDR3: TGCGCCAGCAGCTTATGGACAGGTTTGAGCTCCTACAATGAGCAGTTCTTC.

Note on this clonotype: At one boundary the junction diverges from the germline segment, which might be a read error. CDR3 DNA: TGCAGGGCTAGAGATAGGGGAAAAACCCAGTTCTTC. It specifies CRARDRGKTQFF. This chain uses TRBV20-1 with TRBJ2-1; D might be TRBD1 (5 bases). The CDR3 covers 12 residues. The germline gives CDR1 DFQATT, CDR2 SNEGSKA (reference sequence).

This clonotype was seen just once. This chain uses TRBV29-1 with TRBJ2-5; the D gene is possibly TRBD1 (5 bases). CDR1 and CDR2 (germline): SQVTM, ANQGSEA. There are 15 residues in the CDR3. With 7 bases removed from V and 0 bases from J, the gap between germline ends came to 18 bases. As DNA, the CDR3 is TGCAGCGCCTTGGCGACAGTCGCAAACCAAGAGACCCAGTACTTC. It specifies CSALATVANQETQYF. The full variable domain, in which reference TRBV29-1 and TRBJ2-5 provide the parts outside the CDR3, is SAVISQKPSRDICQRGTSLTIQCQVDSQVTMMFWYRQQPGQSLTLIATANQGSEATYESGFVIDKFPISRPNLTFSTLTVSNMSPEDSSIYLCSALATVANQETQYFGPGTRLLVL.

The V call is TRBV7-9, the J call TRBJ2-1; 11 bases agree with TRBD2. The CDR3 length is 17 residues. CDR1 is SEHNR and CDR2 is FQNEAQ in the germline V gene (reference sequence). The ends lost 4 bases at V and 5 bases at J; junction bases unmatched: 10. The CDR3 bases are TGTGCCAGCAGCTCAACTTTCTGGGGACTAGCGGACAATGAGCAGTTCTTC. Encoded protein: CASSSTFWGLADNEQFF.

This chain connects TRBV6-4 to TRBJ2-5; 13 nucleotides match TRBD2. Trimming at V came to 1 base and at J to 2 bases, leaving 1 base not matched to a gene. The V gene's germline CDR1 is MRHNA and CDR2 SNTAGT. The CDR3 loop spans 16 amino acids. This CDR3 reads CASSDWGLAGQETQYF. The CDR3 DNA reads as TGTGCCAGCAGTGACTGGGGACTAGCGGGACAAGAGACCCAGTACTTC.

J is TRBJ2-7 and V is TRBV5-1; 10 nucleotides align to TRBD1. The CDR3 is 14 residues long. J gave up 4 bases and V 7 bases, and 8 bases lay outside the gene matches. CDR1 is SGHRS and CDR2 is YFSETQ in the germline V gene. This CDR3 reads CASRRGQGEYEQYF. CDR3 DNA sequence: TGCGCCAGCCGACGAGGACAGGGGGAGTACGAGCAGTACTTC.

The chain couples TRBV28 to TRBJ2-7, with a weak D call TRBD1 (5 bases). Germline V gene sequence: CDR1 MDHEN, CDR2 SYDVKM. With 2 bases removed from V and 0 bases from J, the gap between germline ends came to 11 bases. The CDR3 runs 15 residues. Written as DNA, the CDR3 is TGTGCCAGCAGTTTAGTGGGGCCTCCCTCCTACGAGCAGTACTTC. Translated: CASSLVGPPSYEQYF.

This clonotype was observed a few times. The rearrangement joins TRBV4-3 to TRBJ2-1; 7 nucleotides align to TRBD2. CDR3 size: 18 residues. The V and J ends lost 1 base and 3 bases, in that order; junction bases with no gene match: 12. Per the germline V gene, CDR1 is LGHNA and CDR2 is YSLEER. The CDR3 sequence is CASSQAVAGEVFYNEQFF. The CDR3 DNA reads TGCGCCAGCAGCCAAGCTGTGGCGGGAGAAGTGTTCTACAATGAGCAGTTCTTC.

CDR3 nucleotides: TGCGCCAGCAGCTTGGAGGGCTCTCACACGGCGGAGACCCAGTACTTC. Translated: CASSLEGSHTAETQYF. The V call is TRBV5-1, the J call TRBJ2-5; unclear D gene. Germline loops: CDR1 SGHRS, CDR2 YFSETQ. CDR3 size: 16 residues. V gave up 0 bases and J gave up 5 bases, with 17 bases separating them. Variable domain in full (rest from reference TRBV5-1 and TRBJ2-5): KAGVTQTPRYLIKTRGQQVTLSCSPISGHRSVSWYQQTPGQGLQFLFEYFSETQRNKGNFPGRFSGRQFSNSRSEMNVSTLELGDSALYLCASSLEGSHTAETQYFGPGTRLLVL.

This clonotype has just a few counts. The chain employs TRBV7-6 and TRBJ1-1, with a possible D match to TRBD1 (5 bases). Germline V lookup: CDR1 SGHVS, CDR2 FNYEAQ. This CDR3 contains 13 residues. Deletions cut 2 bases from V and 8 bases from J, with 12 bases between. CDR3 in amino acids: CASSLNGAGEAFF. The CDR3 bases are TGTGCCAGCAGCTTAAACGGGGCGGGAGAAGCTTTCTTT.

This rearrangement joins TRBV12-3 or TRBV12-4 to TRBJ2-3; maybe TRBD1 (5 bases). This CDR3 is built from 17 residues. V was cut by 5 bases and J by 13 bases, with 31 bases left in between. The CDR3 DNA reads as TGTGCCAGCAGTACCCAAACCCCAAGATTCAGGGTCTATTCGGAGTATTTT. As protein: CASSTQTPRFRVYSEYF.

CDR3 DNA sequence: TGTGCCAGCAGCGTCCGGGACTTACCCCTTGGAGGGACCCAGTACTTC. Amino acid sequence: CASSVRDLPLGGTQYF. V and J are TRBV9 and TRBJ2-7; D is perhaps TRBD2 (6 bases). The J call is uncertain, as TRBJ2-5 better fits the DNA end. The length of the CDR3 is 16 residues. Germline CDR1 reads SGDLS; CDR2 reads YYNGEE.

This clonotype has just a few counts. The V call is TRBV7-2, the J call TRBJ1-2; a weak D match, TRBD1 (5 bases). With 1 base removed from V and 4 bases from J, the gap between germline ends came to 19 bases. This CDR3 comprises 17 residues. Germline V gives CDR1 SGHTA, CDR2 FQGNSA. The DNA for the CDR3 is TGTGCCAGCAGCTTAGAGGGGTTGATGGGGGGATCCTATGGCTACACCTTC. This gives the protein CASSLEGLMGGSYGYTF.

The chain employs TRBV28 and TRBJ1-2; D is unclear. Deletions cut 2 bases from V and 4 bases from J, with 11 bases between. Looked up from germline, CDR1 is MDHEN and CDR2 is SYDVKM. The CDR3 length is 14 residues. The CDR3 spells CASSLPWFGYGYTF. In DNA form, the CDR3 reads TGTGCCAGCAGTTTACCTTGGTTCGGCTATGGCTACACCTTC.

This chain connects TRBV9 to TRBJ2-2; tentative D call: TRBD2 (5 bases). Germline CDR1 and CDR2: SGDLS and YYNGEE. This CDR3 contains 14 residues. V was cut by 4 bases and J by 5 bases, with 12 bases left in between. CDR3 sequence reads: CASSQTGGTGELFF. CDR3 in DNA: TGTGCCAGCAGCCAGACCGGAGGAACCGGGGAGCTGTTTTTT.

This clonotype has more than one count but fewer than ten. The chain carries TRBV28 and TRBJ1-1; possible D gene TRBD1, 5 bases. Per the germline V gene, CDR1 is MDHEN and CDR2 is SYDVKM. The germline V and J ends were trimmed by 4 bases and 2 bases, with 20 bases remaining between them. The length of the CDR3 is 17 residues. This CDR3 is CASSSRSGRLGNTEAFF. CDR3 bases: TGTGCCAGCAGTTCCCGGTCGGGACGTTTAGGAAACACTGAAGCTTTCTTT.

The gene calls are TRBV12-3 or TRBV12-4 and TRBJ2-7; 7 nucleotides align to TRBD2. CDR3 length equals 14 residues. V was clipped by 5 bases and J by 2 bases; unmatched bases: 6. This CDR3 is CASSLGGITYEQYF. The CDR3 nucleotides are TGTGCCAGCAGTCTGGGGGGGATAACCTACGAGCAGTACTTC.

This sequence joins TRBV6-2 or TRBV6-3 and TRBJ1-1; possible D gene TRBD1, 6 bases. CDR3 length: 15 residues. The V end was cut by 7 bases, the J end by 1 base, with 16 bases between. Germline V gives CDR1 MNHEY, CDR2 SVGEGT. The CDR3 protein is CASTALLQGNTEAFF. The CDR3 DNA reads TGTGCCAGCACCGCCTTACTACAGGGGAACACTGAAGCTTTCTTT.

This clonotype occurred a few times. The chain is built from TRBV28 and TRBJ2-7, with D unresolved. CDR1 is MDHEN, CDR2 SYDVKM, per germline. The CDR3 is 13 amino acids. The V end lost 3 bases, the J end lost 2 bases, and 8 bases lay between the germline ends. This chain's CDR3 is CASSLFWAYEQYF. CDR3 in DNA: TGTGCCAGCAGTTTGTTTTGGGCCTACGAGCAGTACTTC.

The chain has TRBV7-8 and TRBJ2-1, with TRBD2 matching 8 bases. CDR1 is SGHVS and CDR2 is FQNEAQ in the germline V gene. V shed 1 base and J 10 bases; nucleotides not matched to a gene: 3. The CDR3 is 13 residues long. In nucleotides, the CDR3 is TGTGCCAGCAGCTTAGACGGACTAGCCGAGCAGTTCTTC. This codes for CASSLDGLAEQFF.

This sequence joins TRBV20-1 and TRBJ1-6, with D unclear. Germline assignment: CDR1 DFQATT and CDR2 SNEGSKA (reference sequence). The V end was cut by 7 bases, the J end by 0 bases, with 7 bases between. The CDR3 length is 13 residues. CDR3 bases: TGCAGTGTGCCGAGCTCCTATAATTCACCCCTCCACTTT. Translated: CSVPSSYNSPLHF.

V and J are TRBV24-1 and TRBJ2-1; tentative D call: TRBD1 (6 bases). This CDR3 comprises 17 residues. The germline V gene has CDR1 KGHDR and CDR2 SFDVKD. V dropped 4 bases and J dropped 0 bases, with 15 bases sitting between them. The CDR3 nucleotides are TGTGCCACCAGTGAACGTGGGGGCCTTAGCTCCTACAATGAGCAGTTCTTC. This codes for CATSERGGLSSYNEQFF.

The chain carries TRBV12-3 or TRBV12-4 and TRBJ2-1; D gene unclear. CDR3 length: 12 amino acids. V dropped 7 bases and J dropped 1 base, with 5 bases sitting between them. This CDR3 reads CASKRSYNEQFF. In DNA, the CDR3 is TGTGCCAGCAAGAGGTCCTACAATGAGCAGTTCTTC.